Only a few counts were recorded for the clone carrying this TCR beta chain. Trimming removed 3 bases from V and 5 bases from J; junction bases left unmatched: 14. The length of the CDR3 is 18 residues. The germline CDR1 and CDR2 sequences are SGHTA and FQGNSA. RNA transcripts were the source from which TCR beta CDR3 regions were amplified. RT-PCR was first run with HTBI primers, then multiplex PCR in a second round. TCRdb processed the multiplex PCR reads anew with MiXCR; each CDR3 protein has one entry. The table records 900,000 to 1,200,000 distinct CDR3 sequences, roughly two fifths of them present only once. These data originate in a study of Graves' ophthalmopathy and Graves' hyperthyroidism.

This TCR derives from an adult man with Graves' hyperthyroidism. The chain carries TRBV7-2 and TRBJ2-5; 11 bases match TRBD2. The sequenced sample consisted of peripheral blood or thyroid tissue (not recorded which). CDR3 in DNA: TGTGCCAGCAGCTTGGGCACACTAGCGGGAGTTTCTACGGAGACCCAGTACTTC. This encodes CASSLGTLAGVSTETQYF.